This TCR beta chain was found in a study of CXCR3-negative and CXCR3-positive naive CD8 T cells. Germline V gives CDR1 LNHNV, CDR2 YYDKDF (reference sequence). This CDR3 has 16 residues. UMI-labeled TRB cDNA libraries were prepared by 5' RACE. TCRdb reworked the 5' RACE reads into one entry per CDR3 protein, no DNA. This repertoire includes around 50,000 distinct CDR3 sequences. The rearrangement joins TRBV15 to TRBJ2-7; without DNA, the TCRdb call of TRBD1 cannot be checked. Sequenced: naive CXCR3- CD8+ T cells from blood. Subset denoted: CD45RO-CCR7+CD27+CD95- naive CD8+ T cells lacking CXCR3 (TNR3-). This receptor was taken from a human donor in good health. Some clones in this sample may be carry-over from other donors' samples. The CDR3 spells CATSRGIRQVPYEQYF.